At least ten counts were recorded for the clone carrying this T cell receptor beta chain. The sample originates from a study of prognosis after radiotherapy for stage I lung cancer. Study-level background: Enrollment of stage I non-small cell lung cancer patients ran from April 2018 to early 2019.

The germline V gene encodes CDR1 MNHEY and CDR2 SMNVEV (reference sequence). The CDR3 runs 15 residues. Trimming took off 6 bases at V and 5 bases at J, with 14 bases between the two ends. TCR beta CDR3 was amplified from genomic DNA by two-round multiplex PCR. Primers targeting each individual TRBV and TRBJ gene were applied in first-round PCR. Each CDR3 protein is one row after TCRdb ran MiXCR on the multiplex PCR reads. In the table there are some 27,000 distinct CDR3 sequences, around 32% of which are singletons. This sample comprised PBMCs, obtained before or after stereotactic body radiation therapy (not recorded which). The clonotype comes from a donor over 45 with non-small cell lung cancer. The rearrangement uses TRBV27 and TRBJ1-6; D perhaps matches TRBD1 (5 bases). The CDR3 DNA follows: TGTGCCAGCAGGACCGACAGCCTCAATAATTCACCCCTCCACTTT. Its translation: CASRTDSLNNSPLHF.